This TCR beta chain was observed in a study of lymphopenia after photon versus proton radiotherapy. The data were produced by immunoSEQ multiplex PCR, yet TCRdb's version contains in-frame clones alone and is incomplete. The sample has 20,000 to 25,000 clones, around 89% seen once. Germline V gene sequence: CDR1 GTSNPN, CDR2 SVGIG (reference sequence). V lost 7 bases to trimming and J lost 3 bases; unmatched junction nucleotides: 5. The length of the CDR3 is 13 residues. The chain couples TRBV30 to TRBJ1-2; 10 bases fit TRBD1. This material consisted of peripheral blood, taken from a patient treated with proton-based radiotherapy. The source of this sequence is a man older than 75 with esophageal cancer. The DNA of the CDR3 is TGTGCCTTTGGACAGGGGGAAGACTATGGCTACACCTTC. It codes for CAFGQGEDYGYTF.